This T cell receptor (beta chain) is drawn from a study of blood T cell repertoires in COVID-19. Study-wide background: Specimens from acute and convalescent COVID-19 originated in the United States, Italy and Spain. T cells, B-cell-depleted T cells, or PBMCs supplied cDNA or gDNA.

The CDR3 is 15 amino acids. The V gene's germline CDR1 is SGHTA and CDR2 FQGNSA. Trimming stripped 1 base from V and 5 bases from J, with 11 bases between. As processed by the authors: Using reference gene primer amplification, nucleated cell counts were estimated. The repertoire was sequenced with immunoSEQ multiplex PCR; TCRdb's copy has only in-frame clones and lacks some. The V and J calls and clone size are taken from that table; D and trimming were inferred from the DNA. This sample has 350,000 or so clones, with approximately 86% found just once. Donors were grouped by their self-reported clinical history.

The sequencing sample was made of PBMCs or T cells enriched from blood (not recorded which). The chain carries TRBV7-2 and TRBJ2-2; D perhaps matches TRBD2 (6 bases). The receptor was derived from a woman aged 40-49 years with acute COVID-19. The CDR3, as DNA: TGTGCCAGCAGCTTAGTGCGGGGTTCTACCGGGGAGCTGTTTTTT. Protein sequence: CASSLVRGSTGELFF.